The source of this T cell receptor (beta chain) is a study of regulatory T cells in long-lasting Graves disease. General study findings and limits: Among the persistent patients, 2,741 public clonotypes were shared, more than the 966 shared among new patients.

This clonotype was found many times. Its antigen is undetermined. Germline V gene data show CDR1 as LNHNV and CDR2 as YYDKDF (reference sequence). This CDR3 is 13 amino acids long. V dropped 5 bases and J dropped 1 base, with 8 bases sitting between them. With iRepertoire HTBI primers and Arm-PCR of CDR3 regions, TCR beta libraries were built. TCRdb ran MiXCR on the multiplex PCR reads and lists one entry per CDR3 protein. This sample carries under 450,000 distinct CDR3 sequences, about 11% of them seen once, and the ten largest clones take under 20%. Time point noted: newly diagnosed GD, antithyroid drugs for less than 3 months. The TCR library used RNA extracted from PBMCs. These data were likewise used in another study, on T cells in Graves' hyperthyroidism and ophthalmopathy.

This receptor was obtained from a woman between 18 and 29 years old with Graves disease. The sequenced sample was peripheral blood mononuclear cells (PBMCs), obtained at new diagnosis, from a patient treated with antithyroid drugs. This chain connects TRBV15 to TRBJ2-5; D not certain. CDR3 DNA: TGTGCCACCAGCGTCCGGACCCAAGAGACCCAGTACTTC. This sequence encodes CATSVRTQETQYF.